This TCR beta chain was sequenced during a study of T cells in Graves' hyperthyroidism and ophthalmopathy. Notes on the study in general: The model predicted ophthalmopathy a median 6.5 months before onset. In simple terms, a model built on 13 V-J features told ophthalmopathy apart from stable hyperthyroidism.

In making diagnoses, clinical symptoms, serum thyroxine and TRAb, thyroid ultrasound and orbital computed tomography were all used. RNA transcripts provided the source from which TCR beta CDR3 regions were amplified. In the first-round RT-PCR of the TCR CDR3, the HTBI primer set was used. TCRdb recomputed calls from the multiplex PCR reads with MiXCR, one row per CDR3 protein. The sample yields about 610,000 distinct CDR3 sequences, roughly 14% seen once. In its sample, this clonotype was seen many times. No antigen is known for it. V was pared by 0 bases and J by 4 bases, with 10 bases between. This CDR3 has 14 amino acids.

The gene calls are TRBV12-3 or TRBV12-4 and TRBJ2-7; no firm D call. What was sequenced was blood. The source is a woman aged 40 to 50 with Graves' ophthalmopathy. The chain's CDR3 is CASSLAISEYEQYF. The CDR3 coding sequence is TGTGCCAGCAGTTTAGCGATTTCGGAATACGAGCAGTACTTC.